The entry that follows covers one T cell receptor beta chain sequence. A much larger clone differs from this one at a single base, so this may be a read error. PCR replicates performed on unsorted PBMC used approximately 300 ng DNA, some 30,000 T cell genomes. Here immunoSEQ multiplex PCR was the method, and the copy in TCRdb shows in-frame clones only, minus some. Of about 450,000 clones detected, 70% to 85% appear once; the ten largest clones hold approximately 12%. The CDR3 is 12 amino acids. The germline CDR1 and CDR2 sequences are SGHNT and YYREEE (reference sequence). Trimming stripped 1 base from V and 4 bases from J, with 5 bases between. The data are from a study of shared clonotypes between healthy human individuals. Genomic DNA came from roughly 84 million PBMCs in unsorted samples.

Sequenced input: PBMCs. The rearrangement uses TRBV5-4 and TRBJ2-5; a weak D match, TRBD2 (5 bases). The TCR originated in a middle-aged woman in good health. Some clones in this sample may be carry-over from other donors' samples. The CDR3 nucleotides are TGTGCCAGCAGCTTGAGCGGAGAGACCCAGTACTTC. Its protein is CASSLSGETQYF.